Sequencing of this TCR beta chain was carried out in a study of T cells after yellow fever vaccination (dated by TCRdb to about 2019). Looking at the study overall: Libraries from fractions with low cell numbers were prepared with the SMART-Seq v4 Ultra Low Input RNA kit. To follow T-cell clones before and after both primary and booster YFV17D yellow fever vaccination, bulk TCR alpha and beta repertoires underwent longitudinal sequencing. Two healthy male donors made up the cohort, one aged 18 to 30 years and the other aged 30 to 40 years. Blood was collected at multiple timepoints before and after primary and secondary immunization, and bulk PBMC replicates and cell subsets were isolated.

TCR cDNA was synthesized by 5'RACE template switching, through which a universal primer site and unique molecular identifiers were introduced. cDNA synthesis was primed from both the TCR alpha and TCR beta constant segments. Two PCR steps were used to amplify libraries, with sample barcodes and sequencing adapters being added in the second step. Sequencing of libraries was performed on Illumina HiSeq 2500 (2x100 bp) or NovaSeq (2x150 bp). As for the authors' bioinformatics: Reads were demultiplexed and collapsed into UMI consensus sequences with MIGEC, and V(D)J alignment was performed with MiXCR. Vaccine-responding clonotypes were identified with edgeR using replicate PBMC samples, with FDR below 0.01 and a log2 fold change above 5 up to day 15 being required. Bulk clonotypes were assigned CD4 or CD8 identity according to which sequenced CD4 or CD8 repertoire held them at higher abundance. TCRdb's own reprocessing of the public reads used fastp at Q25 and MiXCR and kept productive beta chains. Identical CDR3 proteins give one entry, which carries the most common genes and DNA. These V and J calls rely on TCRdb rather than the paper's analysis. For this sample there are roughly 180,000 distinct CDR3 sequences; roughly 6.2% appear just once. The ten largest clones add up to under 3% of the sample.

This clonotype appeared many times. Its antigen is unknown. No clone much larger than this one lies a single base away; base qualities are absent. The treatment or condition label here, explained by the study, means: live attenuated yellow fever vaccine strain. PBMCs were isolated from peripheral blood using a standard Ficoll-Paque protocol. Dynabeads CD4 and CD8 positive selection kits were used to isolate the CD4 and CD8 T-cell fractions. TriZol was used to extract RNA from bulk PBMCs, CD4 and CD8 fractions, and dextramer-positive and dextramer-negative fractions. The paper's findings and limits, for the study overall: The secondary T-cell response was found to be weaker but faster than the primary response, with a peak reached on day 5 rather than on day 15. A small share of clonotypes occurred in both CD4 and CD8 compartments, likely arising from convergent recombination. Because abundant contaminating clonotypes from the bulk population could be contained in FACS-sorted repertoires, computational filtering was required. After the booster, most of the clones that had expanded following primary vaccination were detected again (96% of CD4 and roughly nine tenths of CD8), which suggests that memory was broadly maintained. The study included only a couple of donors, which limits how far the findings can be generalized.

V is pared back by 3 bases and J by 2 bases, with 9 bases lying between the germline termini. The germline V gene encodes CDR1 SEHNR and CDR2 FQNEAQ (reference sequence). Including the terminal cysteine and phenylalanine, the CDR3 comprises 14 residues. Only the CDR3 part of the read is kept: 42 bases, read in frame from the first base. This TCR was sampled from a man in his late teens or twenties who received the YFV17D yellow fever vaccine. The starting material was CD4+ T cells sorted from PBMCs, obtained on the day of the first yellow fever vaccination. In this chain, TRBV7-9 is recombined with TRBJ2-3; the D gene is unclear. The bases are TGTGCCAGCAGCTTTGGCCAGTACACAGATACGCAGTATTTT. Its protein reads: CASSFGQYTDTQYF.